The 22 T cell receptor beta chains below were found in one sample sequenced in a study of blood T cell repertoires in COVID-19 (dated by TCRdb to about 2020). Receptor amplification or capture employed the immunoSEQ multiplex PCR assay. Entries here come from immuneACCESS through TCRdb and include only in-frame sequences with V and J called. Some clones fail to appear in such tables; in the studies checked, an unresolved V gene covers under half of the shortfall, and the cause of the remainder is unknown. For this sample the table gives over 40,000 clones, of which roughly 82% were detected only once. The ten largest make up roughly 14% of the sample. Source material: peripheral blood. These receptors were taken from a human donor in a cohort sampled during active COVID-19.

The rearrangement links TRBV7-2 to TRBJ2-5; a weak D match, TRBD2 (6 bases). Trimming left V 2 bases short and J 3 bases short, with 16 bases between. The germline CDR1 and CDR2 sequences are SGHTA and FQGNSA. This CDR3 spans 16 amino acids. The DNA for the CDR3 is TGTGCCAGCAGCTTAAGGAGGGGCCGGACGGAAGAGACCCAGTACTTC. This encodes CASSLRRGRTEETQYF.

The chain joins TRBV5-6 to TRBJ1-6; 8 nucleotides align to TRBD1. Losses at the gene ends were 3 bases for V and 7 bases for J; bases not matched to a gene: 6. Germline V gene data show CDR1 as SGHDT and CDR2 as YYEEEE. This CDR3 comprises 15 residues. DNA for the CDR3: TGTGCCAGCAGCTCCGGAGACAGGGGAAATTCACCCCTCCACTTT. As protein: CASSSGDRGNSPLHF. Filled out from reference TRBV5-6 and TRBJ1-6, the complete variable domain reads DAGVTQSPTHLIKTRGQQVTLRCSPKSGHDTVSWYQQALGQGPQFIFQYYEEEERQRGNFPDRFSGHQFPNYSSELNVNALLLGDSALYLCASSSGDRGNSPLHFGNGTRLTVT.

J is TRBJ2-1 and V is TRBV6-1; possibly TRBD2 for D (5 bases). The length of the CDR3 is 15 residues. V was pared by 1 base and J by 9 bases, with 16 bases between. CDR1 and CDR2 from the germline V gene are MNHNS and SASEGT. As DNA, the CDR3 is TGTGCCAGCAGTGAAGTGGTGGAGGTAGCATGTGAGCAGTTCTTC. Translating gives CASSEVVEVACEQFF.

This clone was counted a single time. The chain employs TRBV30 and TRBJ1-4; a weak D match, TRBD1 (5 bases). The CDR3 is 14 amino acids. Germline-derived CDR1 and CDR2 are GTSNPN and SVGIG (reference sequence). V was clipped by 3 bases and J by 0 bases, with 8 bases between them. CDR3 coding DNA: TGTGCCTGGAGCGCAGGGTCAACTAATGAAAAACTGTTTTTT. As protein: CAWSAGSTNEKLFF.

This rearrangement joins TRBV2 to TRBJ2-7; D gene uncertain. Germline-derived CDR1 and CDR2 are SNHLY and FYNNEI. CDR3 size: 11 residues. Trimming stripped 6 bases from V and 7 bases from J, with 10 bases between. CDR3 sequence reads: CASRNPVEQYF. CDR3 DNA: TGTGCCAGCAGGAACCCGGTGGAGCAGTACTTC.

V and J are TRBV10-3 and TRBJ2-5; D remains ambiguous. CDR3 length: 12 residues. The V gene lost 4 bases and the J gene lost 5 bases, with 8 bases spanning the gap. The germline gives CDR1 ENHRY, CDR2 SYGVKD. CDR3 residues: CAISVTGETQYF. As DNA, the CDR3 is TGTGCCATCAGTGTCACCGGGGAGACCCAGTACTTC.

CDR3 region: CASSLGSGQGRNTIYF. As DNA, the CDR3 is TGCGCCAGCAGCTTGGGATCGGGACAGGGAAGAAACACCATATATTTT. The V call is TRBV5-1, the J call TRBJ1-3; 9 bases fit TRBD1. The germline CDR1 and CDR2 sequences are SGHRS and YFSETQ. With V trimmed by 0 bases and J by 5 bases, 6 bases remained unmatched. CDR3 length equals 16 residues. Variable domain in full (rest from reference TRBV5-1 and TRBJ1-3): KAGVTQTPRYLIKTRGQQVTLSCSPISGHRSVSWYQQTPGQGLQFLFEYFSETQRNKGNFPGRFSGRQFSNSRSEMNVSTLELGDSALYLCASSLGSGQGRNTIYFGEGSWLTVV.

The chain couples TRBV5-1 to TRBJ2-7, with D possibly being TRBD1 (5 bases). Trimming cost V 0 bases and J 6 bases, with 10 bases left between them. The CDR3 has 13 residues. Looked up from germline, CDR1 is SGHRS and CDR2 is YFSETQ. This CDR3 reads CASSLEGLGEQYF. CDR3 nucleotides: TGCGCCAGCAGCTTGGAGGGGCTTGGCGAGCAGTACTTC.

The chain links TRBV30 to TRBJ1-3; the D is unclear. V was trimmed by 1 base and J by 0 bases, leaving 10 bases between them. The CDR3 totals 15 residues. Per the germline V gene, CDR1 is GTSNPN and CDR2 is SVGIG (reference sequence). In DNA form, the CDR3 reads TGTGCCTGGAGTGCCCCTTTTTTCTCTGGAAACACCATATATTTT. Its protein is CAWSAPFFSGNTIYF.

The V gene is TRBV18, the J gene TRBJ1-5; D possibly corresponds to TRBD1 (6 bases). Germline assignment: CDR1 KGHSH and CDR2 LQKENI. V was clipped by 5 bases and J by 3 bases, with 11 bases between them. The CDR3 is made up of 14 amino acids. Written as DNA, the CDR3 is TGTGCCAGCTCAGTACAGGGTTTCAATCAGCCCCAGCATTTT. Its translation: CASSVQGFNQPQHF.

This chain links TRBV7-2 with TRBJ2-1, with 7 nucleotides matching TRBD1. With 5 bases clipped from V and 12 bases from J, the junction kept 4 bases outside the gene matches. CDR1 and CDR2 (germline): SGHTA, FQGNSA. CDR3 length equals 11 residues. CDR3 coding DNA: TGTGCCAGCAGCCTAGGACAGGTGCAGTTCTTC. Translated, it gives CASSLGQVQFF.

The chain is built from TRBV3-1 (or the pseudogene TRBV3-2) and TRBJ2-7; 11 bases agree with TRBD2. V was clipped by 1 base and J by 6 bases; unmatched bases: 8. In germline, CDR1 is LGHDT, CDR2 YNNKEL (reference sequence). The CDR3 spans 16 residues. This CDR3 reads CASSQGFPSGGPEQYF. DNA for the CDR3: TGTGCCAGCAGCCAAGGGTTCCCTAGCGGGGGGCCCGAGCAGTACTTC.

The chain recombines TRBV11-1 with TRBJ2-7; 8 positions match TRBD1. J was trimmed by 5 bases and V by 5 bases; bases with no gene match: 2. Germline loops: CDR1 SGHAT, CDR2 FQDESV (reference sequence). There are 12 residues in the CDR3. CDR3 nucleotide sequence: TGTGCCAGCAGCCCGGACAGGGACGAGCAGTACTTC. This sequence encodes CASSPDRDEQYF.

This chain connects TRBV25-1 to TRBJ2-3; 7 nucleotides align to TRBD2. Losses at the gene ends were 1 base for V and 0 bases for J; bases not matched to a gene: 4. This CDR3 comprises 16 residues. Germline CDR1 and CDR2: MGHDK and SYGVNS. The CDR3 sequence: CASSEFGGGSTDTQYF. CDR3 sequence (DNA): TGTGCCAGCAGTGAATTCGGCGGGGGAAGCACAGATACGCAGTATTTT.

This chain uses TRBV7-9 with TRBJ1-1, with no clear D. The CDR3 contains 13 residues. V lost 8 bases, J lost 4 bases, and 14 bases lay in between. The V gene's germline CDR1 is SEHNR and CDR2 FQNEAQ (reference sequence). The DNA of the CDR3 is TGTGCCAGCTATCGCAGTGGGAGCACTGAAGCTTTCTTT. It encodes CASYRSGSTEAFF.

V is TRBV5-6 and J is TRBJ2-5, with D tentatively TRBD2 (5 bases). The CDR3 runs 12 residues. The germline gives CDR1 SGHDT, CDR2 YYEEEE. The V end lost 4 bases, the J end lost 4 bases, and 8 bases lay between the germline ends. DNA of the CDR3: TGTGCCAGCAGCGGCGCGGGAGAGACCCAGTACTTC. Translated: CASSGAGETQYF.

V gene TRBV6-6 combines with J gene TRBJ2-7; 10 bases align to TRBD1. Germline assignment: CDR1 MNHNY and CDR2 SVGAGI (reference sequence). V lost 4 bases, J lost 4 bases, and 4 bases stayed unmatched. CDR3 length: 14 residues. CDR3 DNA sequence: TGTGCCAGCAGTTTGACAGGGGGCTGGTACGAGCAGTACTTC. Its translation is CASSLTGGWYEQYF.

The V and J genes are TRBV12-3 or TRBV12-4 and TRBJ2-5; D may be TRBD2 (7 bases). V lost 8 bases and J lost 5, with 12 bases in between. The CDR3 is 12 amino acids. This chain's CDR3 is CASCGGGETQYF. The CDR3 DNA follows: TGTGCCAGCTGCGGGGGCGGGGAGACCCAGTACTTC.

This rearrangement joins TRBV12-5 to TRBJ1-2; 9 bases are a match to TRBD1. The trim removed 0 bases at V and 3 bases at J, leaving 5 bases unmatched. Germline values: CDR1 LGHNT, CDR2 FRNRAP. The CDR3 totals 16 residues. The CDR3 DNA sequence: TGTGCTAGTGGTTTGGTATGGGACAGGGACGACTATGGCTACACCTTC. Protein: CASGLVWDRDDYGYTF.

The rearrangement links TRBV29-1 to TRBJ1-1, with D tentatively TRBD1 (5 bases). V lost 4 bases and J 8 bases, leaving 14 bases between the germline ends. Germline V gene sequence: CDR1 SQVTM, CDR2 ANQGSEA. The CDR3 loop spans 12 amino acids. CDR3 coding DNA: TGCAGCGTTGCACTCAACAGGTTCGAAGCTTTCTTT. Its protein is CSVALNRFEAFF.

The chain uses TRBV27 and TRBJ2-7; TRBD1 aligns across 7 bases. The germline CDR1 and CDR2 sequences are MNHEY and SMNVEV (reference sequence). The CDR3 spans 15 residues. J was trimmed by 4 bases and V by 5 bases; bases with no gene match: 11. The CDR3 here is CASSHPGTAQYEQYF. Written as DNA, the CDR3 is TGTGCCAGCAGTCACCCCGGGACAGCCCAATACGAGCAGTACTTC.

This clone appeared a single time. The CDR3 protein is CASREDSVLLNTEAFF. The CDR3 DNA is TGTGCCAGCAGGGAGGACAGCGTGCTTCTGAACACTGAAGCTTTCTTT. The chain recombines TRBV27 with TRBJ1-1; D is possibly TRBD1 (6 bases). This CDR3 comprises 16 residues. The germline gives CDR1 MNHEY, CDR2 SMNVEV (reference sequence). The V gene lost 6 bases and the J gene lost 0 bases, with 17 bases spanning the gap.